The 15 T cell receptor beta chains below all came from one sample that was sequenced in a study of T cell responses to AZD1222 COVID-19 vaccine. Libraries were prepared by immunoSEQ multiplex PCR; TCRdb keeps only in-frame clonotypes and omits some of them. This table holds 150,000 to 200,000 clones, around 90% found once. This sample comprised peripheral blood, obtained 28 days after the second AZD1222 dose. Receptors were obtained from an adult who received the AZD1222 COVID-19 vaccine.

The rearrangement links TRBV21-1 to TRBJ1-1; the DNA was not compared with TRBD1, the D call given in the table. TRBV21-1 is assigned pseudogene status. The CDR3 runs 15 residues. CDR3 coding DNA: TGTGCCAGCAGCCCTCAGGGGCCGCGGAACACTGAAGCGTTCTTT. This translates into CASSPQGPRNTEAFF.

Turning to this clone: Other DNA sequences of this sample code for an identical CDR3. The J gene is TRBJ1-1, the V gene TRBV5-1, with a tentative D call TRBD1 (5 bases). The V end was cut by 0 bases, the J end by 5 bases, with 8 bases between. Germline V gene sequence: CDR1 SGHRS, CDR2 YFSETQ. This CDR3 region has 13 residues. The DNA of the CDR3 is TGCGCCAGCAGCTTGGGTAGGGGTACTGAAGCTTTCTTT. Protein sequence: CASSLGRGTEAFF.

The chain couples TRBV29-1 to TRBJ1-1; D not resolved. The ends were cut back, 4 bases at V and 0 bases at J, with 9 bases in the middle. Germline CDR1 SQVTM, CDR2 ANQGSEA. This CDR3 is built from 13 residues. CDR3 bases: TGCAGCGTTGGGAGACGGTTGAACACTGAAGCTTTCTTT. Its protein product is CSVGRRLNTEAFF.

As DNA, the CDR3 is TGTGCCAGTAGGAACGGACAGGGAATCTACGAGCAGTACTTC. This translates into CASRNGQGIYEQYF. The J gene is TRBJ2-7, the V gene TRBV19, with TRBD1 matching 8 bases. The J segment lost 3 bases and the V segment lost 6 bases, leaving 7 bases of the junction unmatched. CDR1 and CDR2 (germline): LNHDA, SQIVND (reference sequence). This CDR3 contains 14 residues.

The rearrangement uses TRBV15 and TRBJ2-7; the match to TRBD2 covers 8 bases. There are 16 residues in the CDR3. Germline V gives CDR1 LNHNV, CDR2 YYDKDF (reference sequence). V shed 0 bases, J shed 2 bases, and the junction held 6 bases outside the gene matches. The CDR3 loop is CATSRDLAGGAYEQYF. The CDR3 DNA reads TGTGCCACCAGCAGAGATCTGGCCGGGGGGGCCTACGAGCAGTACTTC.

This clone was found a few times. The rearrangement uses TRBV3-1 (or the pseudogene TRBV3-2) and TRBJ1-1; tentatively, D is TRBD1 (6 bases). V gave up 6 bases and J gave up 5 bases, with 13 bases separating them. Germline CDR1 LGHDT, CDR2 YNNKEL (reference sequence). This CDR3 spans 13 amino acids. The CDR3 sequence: CASRNRARTEAFF. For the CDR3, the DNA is TGTGCCAGCAGAAACAGGGCGAGAACTGAAGCTTTCTTT.

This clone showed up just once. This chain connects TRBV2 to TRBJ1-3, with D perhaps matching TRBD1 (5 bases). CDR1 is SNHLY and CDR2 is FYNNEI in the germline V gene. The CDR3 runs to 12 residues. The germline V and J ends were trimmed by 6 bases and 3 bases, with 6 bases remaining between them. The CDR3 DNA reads TGTGCCAGCAGGGACAATGGAAACACCATATATTTT. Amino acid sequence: CASRDNGNTIYF.

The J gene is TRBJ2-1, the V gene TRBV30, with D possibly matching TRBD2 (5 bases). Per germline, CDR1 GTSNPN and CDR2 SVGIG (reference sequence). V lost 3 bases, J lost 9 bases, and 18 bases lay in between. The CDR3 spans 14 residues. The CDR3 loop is CAWRRTFGGGEQFF. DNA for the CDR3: TGTGCCTGGAGGCGGACTTTTGGTGGCGGTGAGCAGTTCTTC.

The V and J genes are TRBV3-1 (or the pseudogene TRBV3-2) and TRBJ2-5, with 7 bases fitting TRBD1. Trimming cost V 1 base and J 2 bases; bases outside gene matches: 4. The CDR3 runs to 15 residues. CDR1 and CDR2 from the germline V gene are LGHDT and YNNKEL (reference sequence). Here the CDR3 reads CASSQVPGQQETQYF. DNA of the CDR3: TGTGCCAGCAGCCAAGTTCCGGGACAGCAAGAGACCCAGTACTTC.

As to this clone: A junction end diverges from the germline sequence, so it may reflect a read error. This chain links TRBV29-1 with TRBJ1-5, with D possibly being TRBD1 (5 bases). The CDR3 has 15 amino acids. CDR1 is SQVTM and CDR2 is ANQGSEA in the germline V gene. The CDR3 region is CSVSTGGGPNRPQHF. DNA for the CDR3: TGCAGCGTTTCTACCGGGGGGGGTCCCAATCGGCCCCAGCATTTT.

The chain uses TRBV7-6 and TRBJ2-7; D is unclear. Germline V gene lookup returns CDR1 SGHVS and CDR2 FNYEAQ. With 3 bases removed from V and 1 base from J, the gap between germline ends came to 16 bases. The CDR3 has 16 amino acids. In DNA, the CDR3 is TGTGCCAGCAGCTTGCCGGTGAAAGGCGGTTCCTACGAGCAGTACTTC. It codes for CASSLPVKGGSYEQYF.

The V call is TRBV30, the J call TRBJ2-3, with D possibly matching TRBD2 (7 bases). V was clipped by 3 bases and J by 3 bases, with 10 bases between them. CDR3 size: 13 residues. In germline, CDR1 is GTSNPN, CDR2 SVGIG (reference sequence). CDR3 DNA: TGTGCCTGGAGGGGGGGGCGAACAGATACGCAGTATTTT. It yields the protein CAWRGGRTDTQYF. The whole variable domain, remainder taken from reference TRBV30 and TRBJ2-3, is SQTIHQWPATLVQPVGSPLSLECTVEGTSNPNLYWYRQAAGRGLQLLFYSVGIGQISSEVPQNLSASRPQDRQFILSSKKLLLSDSGFYLCAWRGGRTDTQYFGPGTRLTVL.

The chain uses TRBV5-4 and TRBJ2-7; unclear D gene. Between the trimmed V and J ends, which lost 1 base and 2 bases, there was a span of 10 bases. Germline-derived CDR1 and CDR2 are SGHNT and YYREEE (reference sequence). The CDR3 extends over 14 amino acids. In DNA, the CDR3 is TGTGCCAGCAGCTTGCGGTCGGCCCCCTACGAGCAGTACTTC. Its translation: CASSLRSAPYEQYF.

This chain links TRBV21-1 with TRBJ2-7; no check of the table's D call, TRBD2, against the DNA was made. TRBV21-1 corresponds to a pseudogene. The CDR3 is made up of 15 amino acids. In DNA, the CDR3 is TGTGCCAGCAGCAAAGTCAAGACGGGAGTACGAGAGCAGTACTTC. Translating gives CASSKVKTGVREQYF.

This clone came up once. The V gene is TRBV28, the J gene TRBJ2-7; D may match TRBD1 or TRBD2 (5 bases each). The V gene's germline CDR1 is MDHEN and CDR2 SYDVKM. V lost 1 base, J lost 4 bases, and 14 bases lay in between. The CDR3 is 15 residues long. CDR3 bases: TGTGCCAGCAGTTTATTCGGGGCGGGCGGGTACGAGCAGTACTTC. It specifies CASSLFGAGGYEQYF. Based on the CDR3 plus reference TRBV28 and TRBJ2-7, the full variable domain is DVKVTQSSRYLVKRTGEKVFLECVQDMDHENMFWYRQDPGLGLRLIYFSYDVKMKEKGDIPEGYSVSREKKERFSLILESASTNQTSMYLCASSLFGAGGYEQYFGPGTRLTVT.